This TCR beta chain was identified during a study of identifying expanded T cells in peripheral blood. Libraries were prepared by immunoSEQ multiplex PCR; TCRdb keeps only in-frame clonotypes and omits some of them. Of approximately 86,000 clones in the sample, more than 75% were seen once. General study results and limits: Technical replicates showed around 1.2 changed clones; two weeks roughly 16; four weeks 19.

Note on this clone: The antigen is unknown.

Collection occurred without any documented infections or immune events in donors. Per the germline V gene, CDR1 is SGHDT and CDR2 is YYEEEE. With 1 base removed from V and 3 bases from J, the gap between germline ends came to 13 bases. The CDR3 runs to 15 residues. Input material: blood. The chain has TRBV5-6 and TRBJ1-1, with D tentatively TRBD1 (6 bases). The clonotype originates from a person aged 18-70 years in good health. The CDR3 is CASSLRAGGYTEAFF. CDR3 coding DNA: TGTGCCAGCAGCTTGCGAGCGGGGGGCTACACTGAAGCTTTCTTT.